The present TCR beta chain was sequenced within a study of preoperative IRX-2 immunotherapy in early breast cancer. The treatment: preoperative locoregional IRX-2 cytokine immunotherapy. Samples came from a phase Ib trial of preoperative locoregional IRX-2 cytokine immunotherapy. Germline V gene data show CDR1 as SGHTA and CDR2 as FQGNSA. V dropped 1 base and J dropped 8 bases, with 8 bases sitting between them. The CDR3 has 12 amino acids. Here immunoSEQ multiplex PCR was the method, and the copy in TCRdb shows in-frame clones only, minus some. This table has roughly 45,000 clones, about 95% appearing once.

The receptor's source is a human donor with breast cancer. Sequenced here: tumor tissue, sampled after IRX-2 immunotherapy. J is TRBJ1-1 and V is TRBV7-2; TRBD1 might be the D (6 bases). Here the CDR3 reads CASSLVDREAFF. DNA of the CDR3: TGTGCCAGCAGCTTAGTGGACAGAGAAGCTTTCTTT.